This T cell receptor (beta chain) is from a study of cytomegalovirus exposure and HLA in healthy donors. It was with 60 Vbeta and 13 Jbeta primers that the PCR ran. Only in-frame clones appear in the TCRdb table, and some are missing; sequencing was by immunoSEQ multiplex PCR. The sample shows 170,000 or so clones, around 79% of them seen only once. Looked up from germline, CDR1 is LNHDA and CDR2 is SQIVND (reference sequence). The CDR3 is made up of 13 amino acids. V was pared by 4 bases and J by 2 bases, with 6 bases between. Healthy bone marrow donors made up the cohort. Specimen: PBMCs. The TCR sequence derives from a woman between 50 and 59 years old in good health and CMV-seronegative. The rearrangement uses TRBV19 and TRBJ1-3; D is unclear. The CDR3 DNA sequence: TGTGCCAGTAGTACGACACCTGGAAACACCATATATTTT. Encoded protein: CASSTTPGNTIYF.